Sequencing of this T cell receptor (beta chain) was carried out in a study of T cell repertoires in aging, cancer and after chemotherapy. Across the study: Chronic lymphocytic leukemia patients on fludarabine- or bendamustine-based regimens gave paired samples before and after chemotherapy. Findings and limits, study-wide: Compared with age-matched healthy donors, untreated hematological or solid cancer patients showed higher blood TCR clonality. Across the chemotherapy interval, each cancer cohort showed higher median generation probability, suggesting thymic rebound. In healthy donors, age-related TCR diversity loss mainly reflected lost richness.

Multiplex touch-down PCR with TRB-A/B primers amplified rearranged V-D-J TRB sequences. In TCRdb, the multiplex PCR reads were re-called with MiXCR into one record per CDR3 protein. Seen here are some 1,800 distinct CDR3 sequences, around 28% observed once, and the top ten hold about 72%. Germline V lookup: CDR1 SGHDN, CDR2 FVKESK. J lost 6 bases, V lost 1 base, and 7 bases had no gene match. The CDR3 loop spans 17 amino acids. TCR beta rearrangements were amplified from peripheral blood genomic DNA. Of note for this clonotype: Its target is unknown.

The chain employs TRBV14 and TRBJ2-1, with 12 positions matching TRBD2. This clonotype was sampled from a human donor with a blood cancer. The donor label of this sample is uncertain. Sequencing was done on a sample of blood. The CDR3 sequence: CASSQALTSGGLNEQFF. The CDR3 DNA sequence: TGTGCCAGCAGCCAAGCTTTGACTAGCGGGGGACTCAATGAGCAGTTCTTC.